The 2 T cell receptor beta chains below come from one sample, sequenced in a study of shared clonotypes between healthy human individuals. TCRdb's copy holds only in-frame clones and misses some; the assay was immunoSEQ multiplex PCR. This table holds around 2.1 million clones, just over 90% found once. CD45RO negativity and positive selection for CCR7 defined naive CD8 cells, a population that excluded terminally differentiated effector memory CD45RA+ cells. The sequenced sample consisted of naive CD8+ T cells from PBMCs. All receptors derive from a man aged 18 to 35 in good health. Some clones in this sample may be carry-over from other donors' samples.

This chain uses TRBV25-1 with TRBJ2-1; 8 bases are a match to TRBD1. The CDR3 consists of 14 residues. Germline-derived CDR1 and CDR2 are MGHDK and SYGVNS. The V gene end was trimmed by 3 bases and the J gene end by 4 bases; junction bases not matched to a gene: 2. The CDR3 region has the DNA TGTGCCAGCAGTGACAGGGGGCGATACAATGAGCAGTTCTTC. This translates into CASSDRGRYNEQFF.

The chain joins TRBV7-9 to TRBJ1-5, with a tentative D call TRBD1 (6 bases). The V gene lost 4 bases and the J gene lost 0 bases, with 10 bases spanning the gap. Per the germline V gene, CDR1 is SEHNR and CDR2 is FQNEAQ (reference sequence). This CDR3 spans 15 amino acids. CDR3 sequence: CASSSGTSSNQPQHF. In DNA, the CDR3 is TGTGCCAGCAGCTCGGGGACATCTAGCAATCAGCCCCAGCATTTT.